Below are 3 T cell receptor beta chains sequenced from a single sample in a study of T cells in Graves' hyperthyroidism and ophthalmopathy (dated 2019 in TCRdb). The library was produced with multiplex PCR. Instrument used: Illumina HiSeq 2000. Amplification of TCR beta CDR3 regions was carried out from RNA transcripts. The TCR CDR3 was subjected to a first round of RT-PCR using the HTBI primer set and the Qiagen OneStep RT-PCR kit. In TCRdb, the public reads were trimmed at Q25 with fastp and aligned with MiXCR, with productive beta chains retained. Each entry merges the rows of one CDR3 protein and shows their most common DNA and genes. In this sample the table shows about 350,000 distinct CDR3 sequences, about 15% of which occur a single time. The ten largest clones capture roughly 24% of the sample. The sample comprised blood. These receptors originate from a woman aged 25 to 39 with Graves' hyperthyroidism.

The sample holds many counts of this clonotype. V gene TRBV6-1 combines with J gene TRBJ1-5, with D possibly matching TRBD1 (5 bases). The CDR3 runs 15 residues. The V gene lost 6 bases and the J gene lost 12 bases, with 24 bases spanning the gap. The V gene's germline CDR1 is MNHNS and CDR2 SASEGT. The CDR3 nucleotides are TGTGCCAGCAGCCACACTTCCGGGTCAGCTCAGGGCCAGCATTTT. It is translated as CASSHTSGSAQGQHF.

This clonotype was counted ten times or more. The chain is built from TRBV12-3 or TRBV12-4 and TRBJ2-1, with 11 positions matching TRBD2. CDR3 length equals 18 residues. V lost 6 bases to trimming and J lost 0 bases; unmatched junction nucleotides: 10. The CDR3 sequence: CASRGVLAGVSSYNEQFF. DNA of the CDR3: TGTGCCAGCAGGGGGGTACTAGCGGGGGTAAGCTCCTACAATGAGCAGTTCTTC.

This clonotype was seen many times. The chain recombines TRBV2 with TRBJ1-2; no clear D. Germline CDR1 reads SNHLY; CDR2 reads FYNNEI. This CDR3 has 13 amino acids. V lost 3 bases and J lost 5, with 10 bases in between. CDR3 in DNA: TGTGCCAGCAGTGAGCTAGGGATTTATGGCTACACCTTC. Residues: CASSELGIYGYTF.